The 2 T cell receptor beta chains listed next were all sequenced from one sample in a study of blood T cell repertoires in COVID-19. TCRdb's copy holds only in-frame clones and misses some; the assay was immunoSEQ multiplex PCR. Found here are some 150,000 clones, approximately 90% of them singletons; the top ten hold just under 4%. The specimen was peripheral blood. These receptors all come from a woman aged 60-75 years who had recovered from COVID-19.

The chain employs TRBV27 and TRBJ1-1; D is possibly TRBD1 (5 bases). CDR3 length equals 14 residues. V lost 4 bases, J lost 1 base, and 10 bases lay in between. Germline V gene data show CDR1 as MNHEY and CDR2 as SMNVEV (reference sequence). CDR3 residues: CASSSTVSNTEAFF. CDR3 in DNA: TGTGCCAGCAGTTCGACAGTATCGAACACTGAAGCTTTCTTT.

The chain carries TRBV19 and TRBJ1-5, with 7 bases matching TRBD1. Germline CDR1 reads LNHDA; CDR2 reads SQIVND (reference sequence). This CDR3 spans 12 amino acids. The V gene end was trimmed by 11 bases and the J gene end by 5 bases; junction bases not matched to a gene: 6. CDR3 nucleotide sequence: TGTGCCGGAGGGGGCAGCGATCAGCCCCAGCATTTT. Its translation: CAGGGSDQPQHF. Variable domain in full (rest from reference TRBV19 and TRBJ1-5): DGGITQSPKYLFRKEGQNVTLSCEQNLNHDAMYWYRQDPGQGLRLIYYSQIVNDFQKGDIAEGYSVSREKKESFPLTVTSAQKNPTAFYLCAGGGSDQPQHFGDGTRLSIL.